This T cell receptor (beta chain) was captured in a study of blood T cell repertoires in COVID-19. Study overall: Sample material is recorded as cDNA or gDNA derived from T cells, B-cell-depleted T cells, or PBMCs.

The study drew participants aged about 18 to 90 years from 20 to 30 US areas. Participant-reported clinical history was the basis for cohort assignment. How the authors handled the data: Nucleated cell number was recorded as an estimate derived from reference gene primer amplification. Only in-frame clones appear in the TCRdb table, and some are missing; sequencing was by immunoSEQ multiplex PCR. Clone size and V and J calls were adopted from that table, with D and trimming inferred from the DNA. This table has hundreds of thousands of clones, nearly 90% appearing once. This clone was counted only a few times. This CDR3 contains 14 residues. V was shortened by 7 bases and J by 4 bases, with 14 bases between the two germline ends. Germline lookup yields CDR1 WNHNN and CDR2 SYGVQD (reference sequence).

This clonotype originated in a woman under 30 with acute COVID-19. The V gene is TRBV10-1, the J gene TRBJ1-3, with D uncertain. Sequencing used PBMCs or T cells enriched from blood (not recorded which). The CDR3 region is CASMEGPEGNTIYF. The CDR3 nucleotides read TGCGCCAGCATGGAGGGTCCGGAGGGAAACACCATATATTTT.